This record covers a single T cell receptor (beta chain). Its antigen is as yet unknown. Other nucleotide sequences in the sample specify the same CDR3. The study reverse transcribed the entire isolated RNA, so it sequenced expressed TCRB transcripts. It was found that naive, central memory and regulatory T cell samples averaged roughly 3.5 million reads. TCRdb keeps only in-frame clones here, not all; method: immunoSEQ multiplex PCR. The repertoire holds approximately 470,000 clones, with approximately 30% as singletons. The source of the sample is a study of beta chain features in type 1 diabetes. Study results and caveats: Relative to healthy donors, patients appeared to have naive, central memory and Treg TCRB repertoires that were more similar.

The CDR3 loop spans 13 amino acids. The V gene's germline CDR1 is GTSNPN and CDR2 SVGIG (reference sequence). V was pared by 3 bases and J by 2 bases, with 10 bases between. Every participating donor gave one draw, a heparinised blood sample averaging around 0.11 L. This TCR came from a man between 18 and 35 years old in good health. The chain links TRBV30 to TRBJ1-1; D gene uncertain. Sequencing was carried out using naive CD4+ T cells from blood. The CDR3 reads CAWRTRRNTEAFF. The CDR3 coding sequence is TGTGCCTGGAGAACGCGGAGAAACACTGAAGCTTTCTTT.